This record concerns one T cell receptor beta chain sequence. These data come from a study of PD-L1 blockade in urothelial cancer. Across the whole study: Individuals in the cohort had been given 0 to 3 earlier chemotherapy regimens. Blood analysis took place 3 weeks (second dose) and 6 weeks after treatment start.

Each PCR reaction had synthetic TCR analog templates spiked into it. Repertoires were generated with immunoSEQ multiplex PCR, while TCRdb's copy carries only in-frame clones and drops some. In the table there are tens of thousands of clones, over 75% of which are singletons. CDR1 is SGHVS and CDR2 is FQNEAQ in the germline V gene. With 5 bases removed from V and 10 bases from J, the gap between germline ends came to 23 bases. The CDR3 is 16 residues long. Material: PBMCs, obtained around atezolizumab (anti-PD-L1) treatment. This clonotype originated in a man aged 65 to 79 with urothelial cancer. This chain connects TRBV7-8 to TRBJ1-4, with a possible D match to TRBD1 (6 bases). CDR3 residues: CASSLGRDISARKLFF. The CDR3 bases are TGTGCCAGCAGCCTCGGGAGGGACATAAGTGCGCGAAAACTGTTTTTT.